This T cell receptor beta chain originates from a study of blood T cell repertoires in COVID-19. Study-wide background: Researchers got acute and convalescent COVID-19 samples from the United States, Italy and Spain.

Assay used: immunoSEQ multiplex PCR; TCRdb lists only in-frame clones, some missing. The profile shows about 400,000 clones, around 86% of them singletons. CDR3 size: 15 residues. The germline CDR1 and CDR2 sequences are MNHEY and SVGAGI. V lost 2 bases and J lost 4; bases outside the gene matches: 5. The sequence was obtained from a human donor in a cohort sampled during active COVID-19. The sample consisted of peripheral blood. This chain joins TRBV6-5 and TRBJ2-1; TRBD2 aligns across 7 bases. As DNA, the CDR3 is TGTGCCAGCAGTTACGGGGGAGGGCCTTACAATGAGCAGTTCTTC. This translates into CASSYGGGPYNEQFF.